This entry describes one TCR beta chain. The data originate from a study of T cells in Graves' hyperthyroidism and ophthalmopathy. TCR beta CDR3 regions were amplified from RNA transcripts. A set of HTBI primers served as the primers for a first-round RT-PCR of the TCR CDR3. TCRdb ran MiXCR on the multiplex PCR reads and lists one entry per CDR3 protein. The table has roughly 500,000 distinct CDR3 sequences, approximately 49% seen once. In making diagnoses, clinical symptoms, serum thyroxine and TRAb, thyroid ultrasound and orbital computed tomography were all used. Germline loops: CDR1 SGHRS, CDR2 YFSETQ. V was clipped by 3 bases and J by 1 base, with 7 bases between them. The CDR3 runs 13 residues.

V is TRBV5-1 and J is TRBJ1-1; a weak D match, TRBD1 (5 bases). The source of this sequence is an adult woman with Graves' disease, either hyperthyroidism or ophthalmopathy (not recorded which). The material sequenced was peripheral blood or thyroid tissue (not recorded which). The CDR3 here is CASSSTENTEAFF. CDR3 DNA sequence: TGCGCCAGCAGCTCGACAGAGAACACTGAAGCTTTCTTT. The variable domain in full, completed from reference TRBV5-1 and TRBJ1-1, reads KAGVTQTPRYLIKTRGQQVTLSCSPISGHRSVSWYQQTPGQGLQFLFEYFSETQRNKGNFPGRFSGRQFSNSRSEMNVSTLELGDSALYLCASSSTENTEAFFGQGTRLTVV.